This TCR beta chain was found in a study of cytomegalovirus exposure and HLA in healthy donors. Broader study findings: The authors later found TCR association rates varying by HLA locus, with DRB1 most and HLA-C fewest. Among the CMV-associated chains, a few were confirmed in vitro as specific for CMV antigens. Sequencing had likely introduced a cluster of highly shared sequence variants as an artifact.

Of note for this clone: Its antigen remains unknown.

The PCR employed 60 Vbeta primers together with 13 Jbeta primers. Repertoires were generated with immunoSEQ multiplex PCR, while TCRdb's copy carries only in-frame clones and drops some. The sample shows some 95,000 clones, 69% of them seen only once. With V trimmed by 5 bases and J by 2 bases, 5 bases remained unmatched. This CDR3 has 14 residues. Source material: PBMCs. The chain employs TRBV5-3 and TRBJ2-7; 9 nucleotides agree with TRBD1. TRBV5-3 is marked as an open reading frame, function uncertain. The clonotype was recovered from a female donor in good health and CMV-seronegative. This CDR3 reads CARRQGAGTYEQYF. CDR3 DNA: TGTGCCAGAAGACAGGGGGCAGGGACCTACGAGCAGTACTTC.